One and the same sample provided the 5 T cell receptor beta chains below, sequenced in a study of neurological immune-mediated disorders. From the 5' RACE reads, TCRdb called clonotypes with MiXCR, one entry per CDR3 protein. The sample carries about 48,000 distinct CDR3 sequences, about 2% recorded once. Sequenced: PBMCs. The receptors derive from a woman aged 35 to 49 with multiple sclerosis.

This clonotype was counted at least ten times. This chain connects TRBV5-1 to TRBJ2-7, with TRBD1 as a possible D gene (6 bases). Trimming shortened V by 5 bases and J by 4 bases, and 22 bases separated the two germline ends. The CDR3 consists of 16 residues. Germline V gene sequence: CDR1 SGHRS, CDR2 YFSETQ. CDR3 region: CASSRSGATTPYEQYF. The CDR3 region has the DNA TGCGCCAGCAGTCGGTCAGGGGCCACAACCCCTTACGAGCAGTACTTC.

Comments on this clonotype: A much larger clone lies one base from this, so it may be a read error. The chain recombines TRBV10-3 with TRBJ2-5, with unresolved D. Germline CDR1 is ENHRY and CDR2 is SYGVKD. The CDR3 is 14 residues long. V shed 4 bases and J shed 0 bases, with 9 bases lying between them. The CDR3 here is CAISAGIDQETQYF. The CDR3 region has the DNA TGTGCCATCAGTGCCGGAATAGACCAAGAGACCCAGTACTTC.

This clonotype was picked up many times. CDR3 coding DNA: TGCGCCAGCAGCTTCGACGGAGGGAACACTGAAGCTTTCTTT. Its protein is CASSFDGGNTEAFF. The chain is built from TRBV5-1 and TRBJ1-1; D call uncertain. V was shortened by 2 bases and J by 1 base, with 9 bases between the two germline ends. The CDR3 is made up of 14 amino acids. The germline gives CDR1 SGHRS, CDR2 YFSETQ.

This clonotype was seen ten or more times. The V call is TRBV24-1, the J call TRBJ2-1; D is ambiguous. Trimming shortened V by 5 bases and J by 4 bases, and 11 bases separated the two germline ends. The CDR3 is 14 residues long. CDR1 KGHDR and CDR2 SFDVKD come from the germline V gene. CDR3 amino acids: CATSGEESYNEQFF. In DNA form, the CDR3 reads TGTGCCACCAGTGGGGAAGAGAGTTACAATGAGCAGTTCTTC.

The table lists this clonotype with many counts. DNA of the CDR3: TGCGCCAGCAGCCAAGGGCGGACAAATCCTTCACCCCTCCACTTT. Translation: CASSQGRTNPSPLHF. The chain carries TRBV4-1 and TRBJ1-6, with D perhaps TRBD1 (5 bases). The length of the CDR3 is 15 residues. Germline lookup yields CDR1 MGHRA and CDR2 YSYEKL. Deletions cut 1 base from V and 9 bases from J, with 13 bases between.